This record covers a single TCR beta chain. It has no known antigen specificity. CDR1 and CDR2, looked up from the germline V gene (reference sequence), are SEHNR and FQNEAQ. Unmatched junction bases come to 11, with V trimmed by 5 bases and J by 15 bases. The CDR3 measures 13 amino acids from cysteine to phenylalanine. The sequence is cut down to CDR3 DNA, 39 bases in frame from base 1. In total, 630 or so healthy bone marrow donors made up the cohort. Cohort members were all nominally healthy when sampled, although unrecorded immune exposures were likely present. The donor tested CMV seropositive, placing the donor among the 310 or so seropositive members of the cohort. A peripheral blood sample was collected from each donor, and TCR beta sequencing was performed on peripheral blood mononuclear cells. The Qiagen DNeasy Blood Extraction Kit was used to extract genomic DNA from the blood cell samples.

These data are taken from a study of cytomegalovirus exposure and HLA in healthy donors (dated by TCRdb to about 2017). About the investigation overall: An earlier analysis of under 600 of the donors reported 276 Gb of sequence data and 117 million unique TCR beta sequences from 150 million to 200 million T cells. Approximately 330 gigabases of sequencing data and approximately 91 million unique TCR sequences made up an early release that covered over 550 HLA-typed donors. The genetic ancestry cluster associated with self-reported Caucasian donors included about 84% of the 300 to 400 genotyped donors. The study aimed to test whether cataloging public T cell receptors could reveal signatures of past pathogen exposure. The T cell repertoires of roughly 660 subjects were profiled by immunosequencing and related to cytomegalovirus serostatus. Along with the approximately 700-subject first cohort, a separate validation cohort of approximately 110 different subjects was used. To predict cytomegalovirus infection status, the study combined high-throughput TCR immunosequencing, statistical association of individual TCRs with disease status, and machine learning. A later analysis re-examined previously published TCR beta repertoires from more than 550 donors and added high-resolution HLA genotyping to investigate patterns of TCR occurrence. Rather than using new phenotypic data, the later analysis identified candidate immune exposures from TCR beta sequences and from how often those sequences occurred across donors. To decide whether each TCR beta V gene segment behaved as functional or pseudogenic, an earlier analysis of some 600 of the donors relied on high-throughput TCR beta sequencing. Donor age, sex, ethnicity and CMV serostatus were compiled together with the repertoire data. A later genetic analysis used genome-wide SNP genotypes for about three fifths of the 666 donors, treating that subset as a discovery cohort. All discovery cohort repertoires had been generated using a single sequencing platform. HLA typing covered class I and class II loci at four-digit resolution. Typing coverage varied by locus: roughly 629-630 donors for A, B, C, DRB1 and DQB1; under 550 for DQA1; more than 600 for DPA1; more than 450 for DPB1. Roughly 5 DR-DQ haplotypes were handled as single units for association and clustering because linkage in the cohort was strong. Among roughly 400 genotyped donors of the cohort, an average of around 250,000 unique TCR beta nucleotide sequences was sequenced per donor, of which about 19% were non-productive. Points the paper makes about the study in general: According to a later analysis, TCR association rates differed among HLA loci, with DRB1 alleles showing the most associated TCRs and HLA-C alleles showing the fewest. According to a later analysis, parvovirus B19, influenza, CMV and Epstein-Barr virus appeared linked to several top co-occurrence clusters. Because the 87-base-pair reads could not distinguish some IMGT-functional V segments, including TRBV6-2 and TRBV6-3, those segments were excluded. A total of 164 TCR beta chains were listed by the study as associated with cytomegalovirus. In a later analysis, HLA-associated TCR beta chains showed more clonal expansion and lower generation probabilities than non-associated chains that were equally common. Broadly in line with IMGT annotations, most TCR beta V segments showed up in productive rearrangements about 87% or about 30% of the time in an earlier analysis of a few hundred of the donors. Immune exposure information for the cohort was limited to CMV serostatus. A later genetic analysis reported fewer N-insertions in productive TCRs among donors in an Asian-associated ancestry cluster than the 666-donor mean. This cohort had only TCR beta chains sequenced, and the lack of alpha or paired-chain data limited which features could be detected. Linkage disequilibrium might explain the correlated functional status among segregating V segments, but an unknown experimental factor could not be excluded. Because counts were too low, some 17 rarely observed V segments, including chromosome 9 orphons, were excluded from the earlier analysis of around 590 of the donors. Strong co-occurrence of HLA alleles, especially DR and DQ, made assigning TCR associations to individual alleles difficult. Because some donors lacked HLA typing at each locus, the association tests relied only on the typed subset. A further reported finding was that TCR beta sequences accurately predicted the HLA-A and HLA-B alleles for most subjects in the first cohort. A few of the identified cytomegalovirus-associated TCR beta chains were confirmed in vitro to be specific for cytomegalovirus antigens. The presence/absence analyses assumed that sequencing depth was roughly uniform across donors, and that assumption may not be true. The authors suggested that the approach could potentially be extended to other disease states and immunological phenotypes. A group of highly shared sequence variants was considered likely to be a technical artifact of the sequencing pipeline. In a later genetic analysis, a missense DCLRE1C variant was associated with V-gene and J-gene trimming of TCR beta chains, and the association was replicated in an independent cohort. At a false discovery rate of 0.05, a later analysis linked roughly 17,000 TCR beta sequences to specific HLA alleles. Most TCR sequences were observed very rarely across donors, whereas some public TCRs were present in many individuals. Most CMV-associated TCR beta chains appeared to be HLA-restricted in a later analysis, and the HLA associations seemed to be driven largely by CMV exposure. Cytomegalovirus status was reported to be diagnosed by the classifier with high specificity and sensitivity in both the original and validation cohorts.

Libraries came from the immunoSEQ multiplex PCR assay. A mixture of 60 forward primers for TCR Vbeta segments and 13 reverse primers for TCR Jbeta segments was used in the multiplex PCR. Amplification of the CDR3 region of rearranged TCR beta genes was performed with a multiplex PCR assay on genomic DNA. Amplified TCR beta libraries were sequenced as 87-base-pair reads on the Illumina HiSeq System. Processing in the source paper ran as follows. Across the roughly 640 repertoires, a later analysis counted roughly 77 million unique TCR beta chains, some 11 million of which were shared by at least two donors. To remove PCR and sequencing errors, raw reads were error-corrected and collapsed into unique sequences using a nearest-neighbor algorithm that merged closely related sequences. CDR3 sequences were aligned to IMGT reference sequences to assign V, D and J gene segments. For a sequence to be retained, a match of at least six nucleotides to both a V gene segment and a J gene segment was required. Rearrangements were called productive when the CDR3 lacked stop codons and stayed in frame with V and J; all others were non-productive. Following IMGT convention, CDR3 was defined as the stretch from the second conserved V-encoded cysteine to the conserved J-encoded phenylalanine. Sequences without an unambiguous match to a single V gene segment were excluded from the earlier analysis of about 640 of the donors. In an earlier analysis of several hundred of the donors, a V segment was called functional when productive rearrangements were above 56.7%, and segregating when the standard deviation between donors exceeded 5%. To diagnose cytomegalovirus status from the catalog of TCR beta chain sequences, a statistical classification framework was built. V and J gene assignment, in a later analysis, came from comparing TCR nucleotide sequences with IMGT/GENE-DB human TR gene sequences. Using the TCRdist pipeline, a later analysis assigned CDR3 sequences along with most-parsimonious VDJ recombination scenarios. In a later analysis, every TCR beta chain was defined by the combination of its CDR3 amino acid sequence and its V-gene family, and reads without a unique V-gene family were dropped. To address suspected cross-contamination and a sequencing artifact, a later analysis removed roughly 640 highly shared, low-generation-probability nucleotide sequences. A later analysis calculated a clonal expansion index for each public chain from normalized within-repertoire ranks of inferred template counts. Generation probabilities in a later analysis came from a VDJ recombination model fitted to out-of-frame rearrangements, and those results were checked against IGoR. In a later analysis, hypergeometric tests were used to score TCR-TCR, TCR-HLA and TCR-CMV co-occurrence, with a repertoire-size bias correction applied to TCR pairs. False discovery rates were estimated in a later analysis by permuting HLA or CMV assignments 20 times. In a later analysis, co-occurring TCRs were grouped with DBSCAN, and TCRdist sequence similarity was added when clustering was performed within HLA-allele-positive subsets. Co-occurrence clustering excluded repertoires with fewer than 30,000 or more than 120,000 public chains, plus five with anomalous nucleotide sharing. Held by TCRdb, this immuneACCESS table contains in-frame sequences only and omits some clones. Under half of the omission traces to an unresolved V gene where checked; the cause of the rest is unknown. The V and J calls and clone size come from that table; D and trimming were worked out from the DNA. The table held for this sample gives nearly 35,000 clones. Of the sample, about 3.6% is held by the ten largest clones.

Sequencing used PBMCs. This chain joins TRBV7-9 to TRBJ2-1; TRBD2 aligns with 9 central bases. This TCR derives from a woman between 40 and 50 years old in good health and CMV-seropositive. Here the CDR3 is given as CASSHRASGTVFF. The sequenced DNA: TGTGCCAGCAGCCACCGGGCTAGCGGGACGGTGTTCTTC.